What follows is one T cell receptor (delta chain) and its context. In its sample, this clone was seen a few times. The clone's antigen remains unknown. Translating this DNA gives a protein that differs at residue 16 from the TCRdb one, which belongs to a much larger clone; a read error is likely, and the protein shown is this translation. The data were obtained in a study of γδ T cells in repeated Plasmodium falciparum infection (dated by TCRdb to the early 2020s). Study-wide context: The natural-infection arm enrolled Malian children exposed to intense seasonal malaria transmission and compared the Malian children with Australian children matched for age and gender. Samples from controlled-infection subjects were taken at baseline, right before selected infections, and 21 days after each infection. Five malaria-naive U.S. adults underwent four controlled human malaria infections by bites from P. falciparum NF54-infected Anopheles stephensi mosquitoes over approximately 590 days. The study examined how repeated Plasmodium falciparum infection shapes the human gammadelta T cell repertoire, using natural infection in Mali and controlled human malaria infection. Malian gammadelta TCR repertoires were analysed cross-sectionally during no-transmission periods and were analysed longitudinally across acute febrile malaria episodes.

Results the study describes overall, beyond this receptor: Vgamma9/Vdelta2+ TCR repertoires showed a highly stable polyclonal repertoire over time and infection, with many inter-individual overlapping TCRgamma sequences. Vdelta2-negative gammadelta TCR repertoires from Malian children appeared more clonally expanded, less diverse and less shared than those of Australian children. Generalizability was limited because the Malian cohort came from a small rural village made up predominantly of one ethnic group. Analysis of inter-individual variability in gammadelta T cell responses was limited by the small size of the controlled-infection cohort. In Vdelta2-negative gammadelta TCR repertoires, which were largely Vdelta1+, repeated controlled infections appeared to drive waves of new clonotype selection.

For bulk TCR repertoire analysis, Vgamma9/Vdelta2+ and Vdelta2-negative gammadelta T cell populations were flow-sorted out of peripheral blood mononuclear cells. The CDR3 covers 19 residues, taking in both the cysteine and the phenylalanine. Just the 57-base CDR3 DNA is kept, in frame starting at base 1. Via the germline V gene, CDR1 is TSWWSYY and CDR2 QGS. Trimming accounts for 0 bases at V and 10 bases at J, while the number of junction bases matched to no gene is 22. Libraries were made using multiplex PCR. The reads were generated on an Illumina MiSeq. Both TCR gamma (TRG) and TCR delta (TRD) chains were sequenced from each sorted gammadelta T cell sample. Processing in the source paper ran as follows. The repertoire analyses used clonotype tree plots, the accumulated frequency of the top 20 clonotypes, and diversity index (DI) and D75 metrics. Clonotypes were called again by TCRdb from the public reads via CATT, and duplicate nucleotide sequences were then merged into one entry. V and J calls and clone size were set by TCRdb, not the authors. The sample includes tens of thousands of delta-chain clones, with about 1.6% observed a single time. The ten most abundant clones make up approximately 8.6% of the sample.

The TCR sequence derives from a pool of human donors (malaria-infected and uninfected, not separated). The chain joins TRDV1 to TRDJ1, and TRDD3 aligns with 8 junction nucleotides. Assignment of the J gene here rests on matching the DNA to germline, because TCRdb gives none. Sequencing input: gamma-delta T cells from blood. The DNA reads TGTGCTCTTGGGGAACTAGTACCTACGGGGGATAAATTAATACGTAGACTCATCTTT. The translation is CALGELVPTGDKLIRRLIF.